These 4 T cell receptor beta chains originate from one sample sequenced in a study of T cell responses to AZD1222 COVID-19 vaccine (dated by TCRdb to about 2021). What the time point label conveys for this sample: baseline before first vaccination. Receptors were amplified or captured by the immunoSEQ multiplex PCR assay. TCRdb obtained this table from immuneACCESS and retained in-frame rearrangements with V and J assigned. These tables miss some clones; where compared with another copy, unresolved V genes account for less than half of the shortfall, and the remainder is unexplained. The sample table shows roughly 140,000 clones, and about 90% are seen once. The leading ten clones occupy around 5.4% of the sample. Sequences were derived from peripheral blood, sampled on day 0 of AZD1222 vaccination. The receptors were sampled from an adult in good health.

The V call is TRBV28, the J call TRBJ1-5; D possibly corresponds to TRBD1 (6 bases). Germline loops: CDR1 MDHEN, CDR2 SYDVKM. The CDR3 covers 15 residues. Between the trimmed V and J ends, which lost 6 bases and 3 bases, there was a span of 15 bases. The DNA of the CDR3 is TGTGCCAGCAGGTTTGGGGGGGGGCTCAATCAGCCCCAGCATTTT. This translates into CASRFGGGLNQPQHF. The full variable domain, its missing parts supplied by reference TRBV28 and TRBJ1-5, is DVKVTQSSRYLVKRTGEKVFLECVQDMDHENMFWYRQDPGLGLRLIYFSYDVKMKEKGDIPEGYSVSREKKERFSLILESASTNQTSMYLCASRFGGGLNQPQHFGDGTRLSIL.

V is TRBV19 and J is TRBJ1-5, with D possibly matching TRBD1 (5 bases). Germline V gene sequence: CDR1 LNHDA, CDR2 SQIVND (reference sequence). The CDR3 consists of 15 residues. Deletions cut 4 bases from V and 5 bases from J, with 15 bases between. The CDR3: CASSNRFSVHQPQHF. The CDR3 nucleotides read TGTGCCAGTAGTAACAGGTTTTCTGTCCATCAGCCCCAGCATTTT.

This chain's CDR3 is CASSQAFRDTYNEQFF. The CDR3 DNA reads as TGCGCCAGCAGCCAAGCGTTTCGGGACACCTACAATGAGCAGTTCTTC. The chain is built from TRBV4-3 and TRBJ2-1, with D maybe TRBD1 (6 bases). The V and J ends lost 1 base and 2 bases respectively, with 12 bases between them. The CDR3 runs 16 residues. Germline V gene sequence: CDR1 LGHNA, CDR2 YSLEER.

This clone was seen a few times. J is TRBJ2-1 and V is TRBV3-1 (or the pseudogene TRBV3-2); TRBD2 agrees at 7 bases. V trimming: 2 bases; J trimming: 7 bases; junction bases outside the gene matches: 20. Germline assignment: CDR1 LGHDT and CDR2 YNNKEL (reference sequence). The CDR3 spans 19 residues. The CDR3 reads CASSQSRAIASGIQNEQFF. The CDR3 DNA is TGTGCCAGCAGCCAATCTAGGGCTATTGCTAGCGGCATCCAGAATGAGCAGTTCTTC.